The 32 T cell receptor beta chains presented below share a single source sample, sequenced in a study of blood T cells in healthy people across ages. Primed by a sample-barcoded 5' primer and a J-beta primer mix, a second PCR proceeded for about 6 to 11 cycles. TCRdb reprocessed the 5' RACE reads with MiXCR, giving one entry per CDR3 protein. The table shows fewer than 800,000 distinct CDR3 sequences, with roughly 30% occurring only once. Sequencing was performed on blood. All receptors derive from a woman of 80 years or more in good health.

This clonotype was counted between two and nine times. The V call is TRBV20-1, the J call TRBJ1-1, with D possibly being TRBD1 (6 bases). V was cut by 6 bases and J by 2 bases, with 10 bases left in between. Germline values: CDR1 DFQATT, CDR2 SNEGSKA (reference sequence). The CDR3 spans 12 residues. The CDR3 region is CSAQGLNTEAFF. CDR3 nucleotide sequence: TGCAGTGCCCAGGGGCTCAACACTGAAGCTTTCTTT.

This clonotype was recorded many times. J is TRBJ1-2 and V is TRBV7-2, with 9 bases that match TRBD1. The CDR3 has 13 residues. In germline, CDR1 is SGHTA, CDR2 FQGNSA. With V trimmed by 5 bases and J by 4 bases, 2 bases remained unmatched. In DNA form, the CDR3 reads TGTGCCAGCAGCCTACAGGGGGCCTATGGCTACACCTTC. It yields the protein CASSLQGAYGYTF.

The sample holds many counts of this clonotype. The J gene is TRBJ1-5, the V gene TRBV7-2; D is uncertain. Germline V CDR1 and CDR2: SGHTA, FQGNSA. Trimming shortened V by 1 base and J by 7 bases, and 8 bases separated the two germline ends. This CDR3 comprises 13 residues. For the CDR3, the DNA is TGTGCCAGCAGCTTAGAGGTAAACCAGCCCCAGCATTTT. Its protein product is CASSLEVNQPQHF.

Comments on this clonotype: A read error may explain this, as a much larger clone is one base away. V is TRBV7-8 and J is TRBJ2-7; D possibly corresponds to TRBD1 (5 bases). Trimming removed 4 bases from V and 2 bases from J, with 12 bases in between. The CDR3 covers 14 residues. Germline assignment: CDR1 SGHVS and CDR2 FQNEAQ. CDR3 DNA sequence: TGTGCCAGCAGCTGTAGACAGAAACCCTACGAGCAGTACTTC. Residues: CASSCRQKPYEQYF. The whole variable domain, remainder taken from reference TRBV7-8 and TRBJ2-7, is GAGVSQSPRYKVAKRGQDVALRCDPISGHVSLFWYQQALGQGPEFLTYFQNEAQLDKSGLPSDRFFAERPEGSVSTLKIQRTQQEDSAVYLCASSCRQKPYEQYFGPGTRLTVT.

Points on this clonotype: A read error may explain this, as a much larger clone is one base away. The chain has TRBV7-3 and TRBJ2-3, with unresolved D. The CDR3 consists of 13 residues. Germline V gene data show CDR1 as SGHTA and CDR2 as FQGTGA. The CDR3 region has the DNA TGTGTCAGCAGCTTATCGAGGCCAGATACGCAGTATTTT. This codes for CVSSLSRPDTQYF.

Concerning this clonotype: A much larger clone sits a single nucleotide away, making a read error possible. The chain recombines TRBV2 with TRBJ2-3; D unresolved. Germline CDR1 and CDR2: SNHLY and FYNNEI. The germline V and J ends were trimmed by 4 bases and 3 bases, with 11 bases remaining between them. The CDR3 length is 14 residues. The CDR3 sequence: CASSATVLTDTQYF. The CDR3 nucleotides read TGTGCCAGCAGTGCTACGGTTTTGACAGATACGCAGTATTTT.

The V gene is TRBV6-1, the J gene TRBJ2-1, with 8 bases that match TRBD2. This CDR3 is 15 amino acids long. CDR1 and CDR2 from the germline V gene are MNHNS and SASEGT. V lost 7 bases to trimming and J lost 3 bases; unmatched junction nucleotides: 8. The CDR3 protein is CASTLTSEVYNEQFF. CDR3 nucleotide sequence: TGTGCCAGCACCCTGACTAGCGAGGTCTACAATGAGCAGTTCTTC.

This clonotype showed up many times. The J gene is TRBJ1-1, the V gene TRBV6-1; a possible D gene is TRBD1 (5 bases). CDR1 is MNHNS and CDR2 is SASEGT in the germline V gene. V lost 1 base and J lost 3, with 18 bases in between. This CDR3 is 17 amino acids long. The CDR3 reads CASSEVEGLLKDTEAFF. CDR3 DNA sequence: TGTGCCAGCAGTGAAGTGGAGGGACTACTGAAGGACACTGAAGCTTTCTTT.

The chain carries TRBV12-3 or TRBV12-4 and TRBJ1-3; 7 nucleotides agree with TRBD1. This CDR3 spans 15 amino acids. V was pared by 1 base and J by 4 bases, with 4 bases of the junction left unmatched. CDR3 in DNA: TGTGCCAGCAGTTTAGTACAGGGGCCGGGAAACACCATATATTTT. This sequence encodes CASSLVQGPGNTIYF.

This clonotype was counted ten times or more. This sequence joins TRBV6-2 or TRBV6-3 and TRBJ2-4; D is perhaps TRBD2 (6 bases). This CDR3 region has 15 residues. V was cut by 6 bases and J by 0 bases, with 12 bases left in between. In germline, CDR1 is MNHEY, CDR2 SVGEGT. This chain's CDR3 is CASRLGLLAKNIQYF. CDR3 sequence (DNA): TGTGCCAGCAGGCTGGGACTCCTAGCCAAAAACATTCAGTACTTC.

Details on this clonotype: This clone may be a read error of a much larger clone one base away. The rearrangement joins TRBV3-1 to TRBJ2-1; TRBD2 aligns across 14 bases. The end of the DNA fits TRBJ2-7 better, so the J call may be wrong. Germline V gene lookup returns CDR1 LGHDT and CDR2 YNNKEL (reference sequence). The CDR3 has 16 residues. CDR3 sequence (DNA): TGTGCCAGCAGTCGGACTAGCGGGGGGCTACACAATGAGCAGTACTTC. Protein product: CASSRTSGGLHNEQYF.

This clonotype was seen more than once but under ten times. The chain is built from TRBV6-1 and TRBJ1-2, with D unclear. The CDR3 runs 15 residues. Germline assignment: CDR1 MNHNS and CDR2 SASEGT. Trimming cost V 4 bases and J 6 bases, with 18 bases left between them. CDR3 DNA: TGTGCCAGCAGTGGGCTTGGGCCGATGCGGGATGGCTACACCTTC. Residues: CASSGLGPMRDGYTF.

Remarks on this clonotype: A much larger clone lies one base from this, so it may be a read error. V and J are TRBV15 and TRBJ1-4; D is perhaps TRBD1 (5 bases). In germline, CDR1 is LNHNV, CDR2 YYDKDF (reference sequence). This CDR3 has 13 amino acids. For the CDR3, the DNA is TGTGCCACCAGCAGAGGAGGGACTGAAAAACTGTATTTT. It is translated as CATSRGGTEKLYF.

This clonotype was counted at least ten times. V and J are TRBV30 and TRBJ2-5; D may be TRBD1 (5 bases). The CDR3 spans 11 residues. The germline V gene encodes CDR1 GTSNPN and CDR2 SVGIG (reference sequence). V lost 3 bases, J lost 7 bases, and 9 bases lay in between. Here the CDR3 DNA reads TGTGCCTGGAGCGATAGGGGGACCCAGTACTTC. Translated, it gives CAWSDRGTQYF.

For this clonotype: A read error may explain this, as a much larger clone is one base away. The CDR3 sequence: CAGSLTGLGYEQYF. CDR3 DNA sequence: TGTGCCGGCAGCCTTACAGGGCTCGGCTACGAGCAGTACTTC. V usage is TRBV7-9 and J usage is TRBJ2-7; D perhaps matches TRBD1 (6 bases). The germline V gene encodes CDR1 SEHNR and CDR2 FQNEAQ (reference sequence). The CDR3 runs 14 residues.

Notes on this clonotype: Being one base from a much bigger clone, this may be a read error. The V call is TRBV14, the J call TRBJ2-3; 11 bases agree with TRBD2. CDR1 and CDR2 (germline): SGHDN, FVKESK. CDR3 length: 15 residues. This CDR3 is CAGSVRLAGFGTQYF. CDR3 coding DNA: TGTGCCGGCAGCGTTCGACTAGCGGGGTTCGGTACGCAGTATTTT.

As for this clonotype: At one end the junction does not follow the germline gene, possibly because of a read error. The rearrangement joins TRBV4-1 to TRBJ2-4, with 7 bases matching TRBD1. Germline CDR1 MGHRA, CDR2 YSYEKL. CDR3 length equals 19 residues. CDR3 nucleotide sequence: TGCGCCAGCAGCCGAGAATTGTATACAGGGGAAATCGGCAAAAGCATTCAGTACTTC. It is translated as CASSRELYTGEIGKSIQYF.

Only one count was recorded for this clonotype. In nucleotides, the CDR3 is TGCAGTGCTAGAGTAGCGGGAGATCTCTACAATGAGCAGTTCTTC. Its translation is CSARVAGDLYNEQFF. The rearrangement links TRBV20-1 to TRBJ2-1; 9 nucleotides match TRBD2. Germline loops: CDR1 DFQATT, CDR2 SNEGSKA (reference sequence). This CDR3 has 15 residues. J gave up 3 bases and V 1 base, and 4 bases lay outside the gene matches.

This rearrangement joins TRBV27 to TRBJ1-5; unclear D gene. The V and J ends lost 2 bases and 8 bases respectively, with 13 bases between them. Germline loops: CDR1 MNHEY, CDR2 SMNVEV (reference sequence). CDR3 length: 14 residues. The CDR3 DNA follows: TGTGCCAGCAGTTTACGAGGTGTAAGGGAGCCCCAGCATTTT. This codes for CASSLRGVREPQHF.

At least ten counts were recorded for this clonotype. The V and J genes are TRBV7-2 and TRBJ2-6, with D perhaps matching TRBD1 (5 bases). V lost 5 bases to trimming and J lost 0 bases, with 17 bases between them. The germline V gene has CDR1 SGHTA and CDR2 FQGNSA. The CDR3 sequence is 18 residues long. The CDR3 bases are TGTGCCAGCAGCCCCCCCCGACAGCCGAGCTCTGGGGCCAACGTCCTGACTTTC. This encodes CASSPPRQPSSGANVLTF.

Turning to this clonotype: A much larger clone sits a single nucleotide away, making a read error possible. The chain links TRBV7-8 to TRBJ2-3; D is unresolved. The CDR3 runs 15 residues. CDR1 is SGHVS and CDR2 is FQNEAQ in the germline V gene. V lost 2 bases and J lost 1, with 10 bases in between. The CDR3 coding sequence is TGTGCCAGCAGCTTACGCAAGGACCGCACAGATACGCAGTATTTT. This gives the protein CASSLRKDRTDTQYF.

The gene calls are TRBV25-1 and TRBJ2-5, with TRBD1 matching 7 bases. This CDR3 is built from 15 residues. CDR1 is MGHDK, CDR2 SYGVNS, per germline. V dropped 5 bases and J dropped 11; count of bases not matched to a gene: 17. CDR3: CASSNPGQSNNEQYF. The CDR3 bases are TGTGCCAGCAGTAACCCGGGACAGAGCAACAATGAGCAGTACTTC.

Comment on this clonotype: This may be a read error: a much more frequent sequence differs by one nucleotide. V gene TRBV20-1 combines with J gene TRBJ2-1, with D perhaps TRBD1 or TRBD2 (7 bases each). Germline V gene lookup returns CDR1 DFQATT and CDR2 SNEGSKA (reference sequence). This CDR3 is 14 amino acids long. CDR3: CSASGDSSYNERFF. The CDR3 coding sequence is TGCAGTGCAAGCGGGGACAGCTCCTACAATGAGCGGTTCTTC.

This clonotype was picked up many times. This chain connects TRBV5-5 to TRBJ2-1; TRBD2 aligns across 8 bases. This CDR3 region has 15 residues. In germline, CDR1 is SGHKS, CDR2 YYEKEE (reference sequence). V shed 3 bases, J shed 9 bases, and the junction held 11 bases outside the gene matches. The CDR3, as DNA: TGTGCCAGCAGCTGGGGGGCGACTAGCGAACGTGAGCAGTTCTTC. Its translation: CASSWGATSEREQFF.

This clonotype was recorded many times. The chain combines TRBV20-1 with TRBJ2-3, with D possibly being TRBD1 or TRBD2 (5 bases each). Trimming left V 5 bases short and J 1 base short, with 19 bases between. This CDR3 has 16 amino acids. Germline CDR1 is DFQATT and CDR2 is SNEGSKA (reference sequence). The CDR3 is CSAPPESGRGTDTQYF. As DNA, the CDR3 is TGCAGTGCTCCCCCTGAGTCGGGGCGCGGCACAGATACGCAGTATTTT.

Details on this clonotype: It may be a read error: a sequence one base away is much more abundant. The V and J genes are TRBV6-5 and TRBJ2-7, with a possible D match to TRBD1 (5 bases). The V gene lost 5 bases and the J gene lost 3 bases, with 17 bases spanning the gap. CDR3 length equals 15 residues. Germline V lookup: CDR1 MNHEY, CDR2 SVGAGI. CDR3: CASSLSLTVDYEQYF. DNA for the CDR3: TGTGCCAGCAGTCTTTCATTGACAGTAGACTACGAGCAGTACTTC.

Comment on this clonotype: With a much larger clone just one base away, this may be a read error. The CDR3 here is CAQKMGGAVGEQYF. CDR3 nucleotide sequence: TGTGCTCAAAAGATGGGAGGGGCCGTTGGCGAGCAGTACTTC. The chain has TRBV30 and TRBJ2-7; 7 nucleotides line up with TRBD2. This CDR3 spans 14 amino acids. CDR1 and CDR2 from the germline V gene are GTSNPN and SVGIG (reference sequence).

The genes are TRBV7-2 and TRBJ2-2; D could derive from TRBD1 or TRBD2 (5 bases each). This CDR3 contains 14 residues. V was cut by 4 bases and J by 6 bases, with 12 bases left in between. CDR1 is SGHTA, CDR2 FQGNSA, per germline. CDR3: CASSWRPGPGELFF. CDR3 nucleotides: TGTGCCAGCAGCTGGCGACCGGGACCCGGGGAGCTGTTTTTT.

The chain's CDR3 is CASRRTVNYGYTF. CDR3 sequence (DNA): TGTGCCAGCAGAAGGACAGTGAACTATGGCTACACCTTC. The chain links TRBV2 to TRBJ1-2, with a possible D match to TRBD1 (6 bases). CDR1 and CDR2 from the germline V gene are SNHLY and FYNNEI. The CDR3 length is 13 residues. The V end was cut by 6 bases, the J end by 2 bases, with 10 bases between.

This clonotype has ten or more counts. The chain joins TRBV4-1 to TRBJ1-2; D uncertain. This CDR3 has 17 amino acids. Trimming left V 0 bases short and J 2 bases short, with 16 bases between. Germline CDR1 is MGHRA and CDR2 is YSYEKL. This CDR3 is CASSQEDFARLNYGYTF. The CDR3 DNA follows: TGCGCCAGCAGCCAAGAGGACTTCGCCAGGCTCAACTATGGCTACACCTTC.

The chain carries TRBV5-1 and TRBJ1-1, with D perhaps TRBD1 (6 bases). CDR3 size: 16 residues. Germline loops: CDR1 SGHRS, CDR2 YFSETQ. Trimming cost V 2 bases and J 0 bases, with 14 bases left between them. The CDR3 sequence is CASSFTSGGLNTEAFF. The CDR3 region has the DNA TGCGCCAGCAGCTTTACGTCCGGGGGCTTGAACACTGAAGCTTTCTTT. The full variable domain, rest sourced from reference TRBV5-1 and TRBJ1-1, is KAGVTQTPRYLIKTRGQQVTLSCSPISGHRSVSWYQQTPGQGLQFLFEYFSETQRNKGNFPGRFSGRQFSNSRSEMNVSTLELGDSALYLCASSFTSGGLNTEAFFGQGTRLTVV.

The chain has TRBV5-1 and TRBJ2-7, with 7 bases fitting TRBD2. The J call is uncertain, as TRBJ2-5 better fits the DNA end. CDR3 size: 16 residues. Germline values: CDR1 SGHRS, CDR2 YFSETQ. The CDR3 loop is CASSYQAGRVEETQYF. DNA of the CDR3: TGCGCCAGCAGCTATCAAGCAGGGAGGGTCGAAGAGACCCAGTACTTC.